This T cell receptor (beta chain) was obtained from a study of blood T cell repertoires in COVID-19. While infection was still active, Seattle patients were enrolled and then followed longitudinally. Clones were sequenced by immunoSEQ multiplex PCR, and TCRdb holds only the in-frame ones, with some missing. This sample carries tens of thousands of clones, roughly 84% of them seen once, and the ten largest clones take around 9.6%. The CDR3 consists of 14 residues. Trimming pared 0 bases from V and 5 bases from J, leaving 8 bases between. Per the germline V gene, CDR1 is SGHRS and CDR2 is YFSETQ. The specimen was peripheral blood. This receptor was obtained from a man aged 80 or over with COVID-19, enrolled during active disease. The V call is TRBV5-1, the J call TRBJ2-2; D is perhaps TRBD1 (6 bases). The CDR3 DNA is TGCGCCAGCAGCTTGGGTACAGGGACCGGGGAGCTGTTTTTT. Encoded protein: CASSLGTGTGELFF.